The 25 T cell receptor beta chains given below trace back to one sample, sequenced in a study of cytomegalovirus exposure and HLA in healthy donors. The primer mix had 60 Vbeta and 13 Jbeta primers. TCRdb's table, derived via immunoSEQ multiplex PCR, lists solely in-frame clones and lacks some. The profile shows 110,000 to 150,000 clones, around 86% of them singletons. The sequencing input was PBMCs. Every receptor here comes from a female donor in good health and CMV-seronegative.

CDR3 sequence: CASSLNGGETQYF. CDR3 in DNA: TGCGCCAGCAGCTTAAACGGGGGGGAGACCCAGTACTTC. The chain employs TRBV5-1 and TRBJ2-5; 7 bases agree with TRBD2. With 2 bases clipped from V and 5 bases from J, the junction kept 3 bases outside the gene matches. Germline loops: CDR1 SGHRS, CDR2 YFSETQ. The CDR3 extends over 13 amino acids.

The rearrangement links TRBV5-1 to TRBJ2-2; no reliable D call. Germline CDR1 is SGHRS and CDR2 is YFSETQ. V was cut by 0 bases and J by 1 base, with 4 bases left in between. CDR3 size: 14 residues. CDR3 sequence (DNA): TGCGCCAGCAGCTTGGGACAGAACACCGGGGAGCTGTTTTTT. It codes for CASSLGQNTGELFF.

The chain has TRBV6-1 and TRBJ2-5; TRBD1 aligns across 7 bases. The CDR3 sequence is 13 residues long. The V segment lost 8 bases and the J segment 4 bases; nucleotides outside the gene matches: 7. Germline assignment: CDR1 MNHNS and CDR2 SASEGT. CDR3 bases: TGTGCCAGCGAAGACAGGGTTGCAGAGACCCAGTACTTC. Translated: CASEDRVAETQYF.

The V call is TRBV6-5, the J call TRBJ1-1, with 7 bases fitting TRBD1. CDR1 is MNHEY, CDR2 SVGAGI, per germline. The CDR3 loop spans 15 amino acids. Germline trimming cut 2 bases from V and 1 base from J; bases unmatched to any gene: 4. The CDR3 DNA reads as TGTGCCAGCAGTTACCAAGACAGGGAGAACACTGAAGCTTTCTTT. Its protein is CASSYQDRENTEAFF.

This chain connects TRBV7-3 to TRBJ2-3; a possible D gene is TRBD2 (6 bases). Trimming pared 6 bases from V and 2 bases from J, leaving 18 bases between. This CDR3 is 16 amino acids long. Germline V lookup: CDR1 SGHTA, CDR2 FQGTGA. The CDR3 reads CASSSVSGQYTDTQYF. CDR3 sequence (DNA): TGTGCCAGCAGTTCGGTTAGCGGACAATACACAGATACGCAGTATTTT.

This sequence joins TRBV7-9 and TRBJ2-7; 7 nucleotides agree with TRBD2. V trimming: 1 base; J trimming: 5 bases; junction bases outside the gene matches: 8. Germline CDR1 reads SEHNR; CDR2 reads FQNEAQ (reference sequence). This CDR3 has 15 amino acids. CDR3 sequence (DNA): TGTGCCAGCAGCTTAGGGATAACTAGCGCGGACGAGCAGTACTTC. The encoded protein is CASSLGITSADEQYF.

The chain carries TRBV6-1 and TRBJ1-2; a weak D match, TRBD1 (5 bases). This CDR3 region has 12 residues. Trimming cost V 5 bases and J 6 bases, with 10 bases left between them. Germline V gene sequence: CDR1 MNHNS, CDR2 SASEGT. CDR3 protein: CASSTGGDGYTF. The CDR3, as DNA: TGTGCCAGCAGTACAGGTGGCGATGGCTACACCTTC.

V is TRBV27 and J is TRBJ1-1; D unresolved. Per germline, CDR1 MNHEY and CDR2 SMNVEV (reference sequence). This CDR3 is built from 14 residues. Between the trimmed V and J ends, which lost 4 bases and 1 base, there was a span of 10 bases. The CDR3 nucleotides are TGTGCCAGCAGTTGGAGAATCGCGAACACTGAAGCTTTCTTT. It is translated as CASSWRIANTEAFF.

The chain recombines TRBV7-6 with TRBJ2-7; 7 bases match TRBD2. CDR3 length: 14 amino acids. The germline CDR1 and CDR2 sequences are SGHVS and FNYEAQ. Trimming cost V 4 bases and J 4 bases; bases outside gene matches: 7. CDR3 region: CASSSTSSGYEQYF. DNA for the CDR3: TGTGCCAGCAGCTCGACTAGCTCGGGGTACGAGCAGTACTTC.

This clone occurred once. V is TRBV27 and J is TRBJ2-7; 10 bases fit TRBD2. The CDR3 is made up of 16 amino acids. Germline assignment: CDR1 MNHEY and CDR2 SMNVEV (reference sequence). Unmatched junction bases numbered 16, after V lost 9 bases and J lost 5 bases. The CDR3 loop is CASIPSGRGRGDEQYF. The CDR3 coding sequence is TGTGCCAGTATTCCCAGCGGGAGGGGCCGTGGCGACGAGCAGTACTTC.

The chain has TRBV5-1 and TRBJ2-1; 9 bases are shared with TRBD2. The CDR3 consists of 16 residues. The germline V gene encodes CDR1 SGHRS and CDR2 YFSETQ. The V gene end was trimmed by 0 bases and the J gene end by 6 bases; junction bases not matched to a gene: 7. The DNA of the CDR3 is TGCGCCAGCAGCTTGGCATCGGCGGGAGGGGTCAATGAGCAGTTCTTC. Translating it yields CASSLASAGGVNEQFF.

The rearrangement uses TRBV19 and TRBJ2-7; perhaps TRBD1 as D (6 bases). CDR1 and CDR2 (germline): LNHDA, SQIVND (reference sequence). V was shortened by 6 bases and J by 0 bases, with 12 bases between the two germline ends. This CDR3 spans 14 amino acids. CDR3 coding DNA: TGTGCCAGTAGCGTCCGGGACAACTCCTACGAGCAGTACTTC. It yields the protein CASSVRDNSYEQYF.

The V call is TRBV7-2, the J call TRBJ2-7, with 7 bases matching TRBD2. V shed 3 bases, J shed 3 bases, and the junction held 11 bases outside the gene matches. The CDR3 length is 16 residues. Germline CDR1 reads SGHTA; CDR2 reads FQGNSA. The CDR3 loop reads CASSLSGGDRHYEQYF. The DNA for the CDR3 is TGTGCCAGCAGCTTGTCGGGGGGAGACCGACACTACGAGCAGTACTTC.

The DNA for the CDR3 is TGTGCCAGCAGGCTATACGAGCAGTACTTC. Translated, it gives CASRLYEQYF. The genes are TRBV28 and TRBJ2-7; D is unresolved. The CDR3 loop spans 10 amino acids. V lost 6 bases, J lost 4 bases, and 4 bases lay in between. From germline, CDR1 is MDHEN and CDR2 SYDVKM.

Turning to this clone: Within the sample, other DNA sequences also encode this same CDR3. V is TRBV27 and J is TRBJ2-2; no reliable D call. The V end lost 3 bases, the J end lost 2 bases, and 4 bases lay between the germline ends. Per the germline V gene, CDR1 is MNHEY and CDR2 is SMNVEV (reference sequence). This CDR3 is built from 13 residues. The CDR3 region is CASSFLNTGELFF. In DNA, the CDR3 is TGTGCCAGCAGTTTCCTCAACACCGGGGAGCTGTTTTTT.

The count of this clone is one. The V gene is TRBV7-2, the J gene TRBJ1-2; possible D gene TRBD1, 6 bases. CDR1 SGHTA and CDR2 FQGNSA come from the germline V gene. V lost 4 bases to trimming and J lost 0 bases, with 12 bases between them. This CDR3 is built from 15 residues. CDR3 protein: CASSSGVLPNYGYTF. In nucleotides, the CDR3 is TGTGCCAGCAGCTCAGGGGTTCTACCTAACTATGGCTACACCTTC.

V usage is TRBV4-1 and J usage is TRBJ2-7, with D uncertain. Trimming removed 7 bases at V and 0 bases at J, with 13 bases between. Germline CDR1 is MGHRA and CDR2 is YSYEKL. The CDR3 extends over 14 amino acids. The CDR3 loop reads CASTPTTSSYEQYF. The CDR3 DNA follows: TGCGCCAGCACCCCGACAACCAGCTCCTACGAGCAGTACTTC.

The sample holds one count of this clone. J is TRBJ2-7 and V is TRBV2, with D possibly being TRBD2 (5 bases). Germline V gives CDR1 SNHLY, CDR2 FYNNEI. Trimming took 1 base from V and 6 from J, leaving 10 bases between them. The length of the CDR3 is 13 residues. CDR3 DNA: TGTGCCAGCAGTGAAGGAGGGATAAGCGAGCAGTACTTC. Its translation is CASSEGGISEQYF.

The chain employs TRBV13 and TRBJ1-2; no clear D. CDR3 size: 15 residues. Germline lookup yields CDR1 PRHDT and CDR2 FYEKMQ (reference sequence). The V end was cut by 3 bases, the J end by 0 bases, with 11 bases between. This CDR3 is CASSLSSETNYGYTF. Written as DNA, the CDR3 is TGTGCCAGCAGCTTGAGCAGCGAAACTAACTATGGCTACACCTTC.

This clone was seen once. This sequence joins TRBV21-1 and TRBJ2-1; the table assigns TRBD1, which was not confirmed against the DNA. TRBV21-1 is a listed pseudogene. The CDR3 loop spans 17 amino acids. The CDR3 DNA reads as TGTGCCAGCAGCAAATTGACAGGACCTAGGATTAACAATGAGCAGTTCTTC. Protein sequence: CASSKLTGPRINNEQFF.

As DNA, the CDR3 is TGTGCCAGCAGCTCGGGACAGGGTTATCAGCCCCAGCATTTT. This translates into CASSSGQGYQPQHF. The chain carries TRBV28 and TRBJ1-5; TRBD1 aligns across 9 bases. Germline CDR1 reads MDHEN; CDR2 reads SYDVKM. The J segment lost 5 bases and the V segment lost 6 bases, leaving 5 bases of the junction unmatched. The CDR3 runs to 14 residues.

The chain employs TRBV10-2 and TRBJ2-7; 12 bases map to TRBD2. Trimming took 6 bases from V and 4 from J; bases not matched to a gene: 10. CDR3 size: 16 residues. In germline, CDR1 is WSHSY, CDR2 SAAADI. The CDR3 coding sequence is TGCGCCAGCAGCGAAGACATACTAGCGGGAGGTTACGAGCAGTACTTC. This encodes CASSEDILAGGYEQYF.

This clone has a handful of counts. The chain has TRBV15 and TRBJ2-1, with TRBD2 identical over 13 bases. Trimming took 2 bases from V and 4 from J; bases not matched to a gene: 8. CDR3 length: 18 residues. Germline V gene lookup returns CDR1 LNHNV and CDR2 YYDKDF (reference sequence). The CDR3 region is CATSRPSGLAGLYNEQFF. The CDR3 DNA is TGTGCCACCAGCAGACCTTCGGGACTAGCGGGACTATACAATGAGCAGTTCTTC. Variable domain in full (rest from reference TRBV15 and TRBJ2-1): DAMVIQNPRYQVTQFGKPVTLSCSQTLNHNVMYWYQQKSSQAPKLLFHYYDKDFNNEADTPDNFQSRRPNTSFCFLDIRSPGLGDTAMYLCATSRPSGLAGLYNEQFFGPGTRLTVL.

As DNA, the CDR3 is TGCAGCGTTGAGTGGACAGGGGGCGATGAAAAACTGTTTTTT. Amino acids: CSVEWTGGDEKLFF. The genes are TRBV29-1 and TRBJ1-4; 11 positions match TRBD1. Trimming took 3 bases from V and 6 from J; bases not matched to a gene: 3. Germline CDR1 reads SQVTM; CDR2 reads ANQGSEA. The CDR3 consists of 14 residues.

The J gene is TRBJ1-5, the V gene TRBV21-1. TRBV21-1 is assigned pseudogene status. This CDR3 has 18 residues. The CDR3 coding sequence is TGTGCCAGCAGCAAAGCCGTCGCCAGCGTAAATAGCAATCAGCCCCAGCATTTT. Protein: CASSKAVASVNSNQPQHF.